These 26 T cell receptor beta chains originate from one sample sequenced in a study of OX40 agonist ivuxolimab in advanced cancers. Using immunoSEQ multiplex PCR, the repertoire was profiled, and TCRdb retains in-frame clones only, with some absent. In the table there are about 17,000 clones, approximately 80% of which are singletons. The sequences come from CD4+ or CD8+ T cells sorted from blood, collected in a trial of the OX40 agonist ivuxolimab. Receptor source: an adult with an advanced solid tumor such as melanoma, head and neck, liver or kidney cancer.

Only a few counts were recorded for this clone. The chain couples TRBV28 to TRBJ1-2; D possibly corresponds to TRBD1 (5 bases). V was trimmed by 3 bases and J by 8 bases, leaving 16 bases between them. Germline V CDR1 and CDR2: MDHEN, SYDVKM. The CDR3 contains 14 residues. CDR3 DNA sequence: TGTGCCAGCAGTTTTACCGGGGCCGGTAGGGGCTACACCTTC. Residues: CASSFTGAGRGYTF.

This chain connects TRBV4-1 to TRBJ2-1; possibly TRBD2 for D (5 bases). CDR3 length: 17 residues. Trimming shortened V by 4 bases and J by 0 bases, and 16 bases separated the two germline ends. CDR1 MGHRA and CDR2 YSYEKL come from the germline V gene. The CDR3 nucleotides read TGCGCCAGCAGCCCCTCCGGGGTTCCAGGCTCCTACAATGAGCAGTTCTTC. Encoded protein: CASSPSGVPGSYNEQFF.

The chain employs TRBV16 and TRBJ2-3, with 10 bases lining up with TRBD1. CDR1 KGHSY and CDR2 FQNENV come from the germline V gene. This CDR3 is 19 amino acids long. The ends lost 3 bases at V and 4 bases at J; junction bases unmatched: 16. CDR3 nucleotide sequence: TGTGCCAGCAGCCATACTCTCGGGACAGGGGTTCGCGCAGCAGATACGCAGTATTTT. Translation gives CASSHTLGTGVRAADTQYF.

The chain couples TRBV5-4 to TRBJ2-1, with TRBD2 as a possible D gene (5 bases). V was trimmed by 4 bases and J by 9 bases, leaving 20 bases between them. This CDR3 comprises 15 residues. CDR1 and CDR2 (germline): SGHNT, YYREEE (reference sequence). This chain's CDR3 is CASSLPSALATEQFF. CDR3 in DNA: TGTGCCAGCAGCCTACCCTCCGCCCTAGCCACTGAGCAGTTCTTC.

V usage is TRBV6-5 and J usage is TRBJ1-5; D gene ambiguous. The CDR3 has 15 amino acids. V lost 5 bases and J 0 bases, leaving 11 bases between the germline ends. Germline V CDR1 and CDR2: MNHEY, SVGAGI. The CDR3 spells CASSPRFNSNQPQHF. In nucleotides, the CDR3 is TGTGCCAGCAGTCCACGCTTTAATAGCAATCAGCCCCAGCATTTT.

The chain links TRBV5-6 to TRBJ2-3; unclear D gene. CDR1 is SGHDT, CDR2 YYEEEE, per germline. This CDR3 comprises 12 residues. V was clipped by 6 bases and J by 0 bases, with 5 bases between them. In DNA form, the CDR3 reads TGTGCCAGCACCTTTAGCACAGATACGCAGTATTTT. This codes for CASTFSTDTQYF.

The J gene is TRBJ1-3, the V gene TRBV7-6; 8 positions match TRBD1. The CDR3 is 16 residues long. The V gene's germline CDR1 is SGHVS and CDR2 FNYEAQ. The trim removed 3 bases at V and 0 bases at J, leaving 4 bases unmatched. In DNA, the CDR3 is TGTGCCAGCAGCTTGAACAGGGGGGACTCTGGAAACACCATATATTTT. Its translation is CASSLNRGDSGNTIYF.

V gene TRBV6-5 combines with J gene TRBJ2-3; TRBD2 is a possible D gene (6 bases). The germline gives CDR1 MNHEY, CDR2 SVGAGI. CDR3 size: 14 residues. V lost 8 bases and J 4 bases, leaving 16 bases between the germline ends. This CDR3 is CASQRGGVADTQYF. CDR3 in DNA: TGTGCCAGCCAACGCGGCGGGGTAGCAGATACGCAGTATTTT.

Only a few counts were recorded for this clone. The rearrangement links TRBV28 to TRBJ1-3; D is unresolved. CDR3 length: 13 amino acids. V gave up 6 bases and J gave up 0 bases, with 6 bases separating them. Germline V gene sequence: CDR1 MDHEN, CDR2 SYDVKM. The CDR3 region has the DNA TGTGCCAGCAGGACCGCCTCTGGAAACACCATATATTTT. This encodes CASRTASGNTIYF.

This rearrangement joins TRBV4-1 to TRBJ1-5; D ambiguous. Germline CDR1 MGHRA, CDR2 YSYEKL. The CDR3 consists of 14 residues. Trimming removed 0 bases from V and 5 bases from J, with 8 bases in between. CDR3 in DNA: TGCGCCAGCAGCCAAGAACAGCGGGATCAGCCCCAGCATTTT. Its protein product is CASSQEQRDQPQHF.

The chain uses TRBV7-2 and TRBJ1-1; tentatively, D is TRBD1 (5 bases). V dropped 5 bases and J dropped 0 bases, with 19 bases sitting between them. Germline CDR1 and CDR2: SGHTA and FQGNSA. The CDR3 loop spans 17 amino acids. CDR3 in amino acids: CASSQGYGSIMNTEAFF. DNA of the CDR3: TGTGCCAGCAGCCAGGGTTACGGGTCGATCATGAACACTGAAGCTTTCTTT.

The rearrangement links TRBV30 to TRBJ2-7, with D possibly being TRBD2 (6 bases). Germline V gene lookup returns CDR1 GTSNPN and CDR2 SVGIG (reference sequence). The CDR3 spans 14 residues. V gave up 0 bases and J gave up 0 bases, with 9 bases separating them. The CDR3 region is CAWSVGGTSYEQYF. The CDR3 region has the DNA TGTGCCTGGAGTGTTGGCGGGACCTCCTACGAGCAGTACTTC.

V and J are TRBV6-5 and TRBJ2-3, with TRBD1 identical over 7 bases. Looked up from germline, CDR1 is MNHEY and CDR2 is SVGAGI. The J segment lost 4 bases and the V segment lost 6 bases, leaving 4 bases of the junction unmatched. The CDR3 runs 13 residues. CDR3 residues: CASRPTGPDTQYF. CDR3 DNA: TGTGCCAGCAGACCGACAGGGCCAGATACGCAGTATTTT.

This clone showed up just a few times. The chain has TRBV25-1 and TRBJ2-3, with 8 bases aligning to TRBD2. Per germline, CDR1 MGHDK and CDR2 SYGVNS. This CDR3 comprises 14 residues. J was trimmed by 3 bases and V by 10 bases; bases with no gene match: 9. The CDR3 DNA reads as TGTGCCACAAGAACCACTAGCGGAACAGATACGCAGTATTTT. Translation gives CATRTTSGTDTQYF.

The table lists this clone with a count of one. This chain joins TRBV27 and TRBJ2-5; 9 nucleotides align to TRBD1. The CDR3 loop spans 14 amino acids. Looked up from germline, CDR1 is MNHEY and CDR2 is SMNVEV (reference sequence). V shed 6 bases, J shed 8 bases, and the junction held 10 bases outside the gene matches. The CDR3 protein is CASSPTGGGFTQYF. CDR3 nucleotides: TGTGCCAGCAGCCCTACAGGGGGCGGTTTTACCCAGTACTTC.

The V gene is TRBV6-5, the J gene TRBJ2-3; no definite D call. The V gene's germline CDR1 is MNHEY and CDR2 SVGAGI. V shed 4 bases and J shed 0 bases, with 8 bases lying between them. This CDR3 comprises 14 residues. The CDR3 sequence: CASSSQHSTDTQYF. In nucleotides, the CDR3 is TGTGCCAGCAGTTCGCAACACAGCACAGATACGCAGTATTTT.

The CDR3 loop is CASSFGGNNQPQHF. CDR3 bases: TGTGCCAGCAGCTTTGGAGGCAACAATCAGCCCCAGCATTTT. V usage is TRBV11-2 and J usage is TRBJ1-5; D ambiguous. V was shortened by 3 bases and J by 3 bases, with 9 bases between the two germline ends. The length of the CDR3 is 14 residues. The germline CDR1 and CDR2 sequences are SGHAT and FQNNGV. The full variable domain, with the rest looked up from reference TRBV11-2 and TRBJ1-5, is EAGVAQSPRYKIIEKRQSVAFWCNPISGHATLYWYQQILGQGPKLLIQFQNNGVVDDSQLPKDRFSAERLKGVDSTLKIQPAKLEDSAVYLCASSFGGNNQPQHFGDGTRLSIL.

V and J are TRBV5-5 and TRBJ1-2; weak D call: TRBD1 (6 bases). The germline V gene has CDR1 SGHKS and CDR2 YYEKEE (reference sequence). V was trimmed by 2 bases and J by 5 bases, leaving 7 bases between them. The CDR3 sequence is 12 residues long. As DNA, the CDR3 is TGTGCCAGCAGCTTCAGGGGATATGGCTACACCTTC. This translates into CASSFRGYGYTF.

This chain's CDR3 is CASSRTGRGEQYF. Here the CDR3 DNA reads TGTGCCAGCAGTCGCACAGGGAGGGGCGAGCAGTACTTC. J is TRBJ2-7 and V is TRBV27; maybe TRBD2 (7 bases). This CDR3 is built from 13 residues. Germline V gene lookup returns CDR1 MNHEY and CDR2 SMNVEV (reference sequence). V was clipped by 5 bases and J by 6 bases, with 14 bases between them.

The chain links TRBV28 to TRBJ2-7, with 10 bases that match TRBD1. The CDR3 runs 16 residues. CDR1 is MDHEN, CDR2 SYDVKM, per germline. The junction had 10 bases not matched to a gene; V was cut back by 3 bases and J by 5 bases. CDR3 in DNA: TGTGCCAGCAGTTTGGCCGGGACAGGGGTAAGCAACGAGCAGTACTTC. Translated, it gives CASSLAGTGVSNEQYF. The full variable domain, rest sourced from reference TRBV28 and TRBJ2-7, is DVKVTQSSRYLVKRTGEKVFLECVQDMDHENMFWYRQDPGLGLRLIYFSYDVKMKEKGDIPEGYSVSREKKERFSLILESASTNQTSMYLCASSLAGTGVSNEQYFGPGTRLTVT.

This clone was recorded once. One end of the junction varies from germline; a read error may be responsible. The chain couples TRBV5-6 to TRBJ2-7; D unclear. The CDR3 totals 15 residues. Germline values: CDR1 SGHDT, CDR2 YYEEEE. The CDR3 DNA reads as TGTGCCAGCAGCTTGTATAACTCTCGGTCCTCCGAGCAGTACTTC. The encoded protein is CASSLYNSRSSEQYF.

This clone has more than one count but fewer than ten. The same CDR3 can be traced to other DNA sequences in this sample. The rearrangement links TRBV2 to TRBJ1-6; D gene uncertain. CDR1 and CDR2 (germline): SNHLY, FYNNEI. The CDR3 loop spans 13 amino acids. Trimming stripped 1 base from V and 7 bases from J, with 5 bases between. CDR3 region: CASSEVANSPLHF. CDR3 DNA sequence: TGTGCCAGCAGTGAAGTGGCAAATTCACCCCTCCACTTT.

The sample holds one count of this clone. Other DNA sequences in this sample translate to the same CDR3. The genes are TRBV4-1 and TRBJ2-1; 9 positions match TRBD2. With V trimmed by 1 base and J by 2 bases, 0 bases remained unmatched. This CDR3 is 15 amino acids long. Germline V lookup: CDR1 MGHRA, CDR2 YSYEKL. In DNA, the CDR3 is TGCGCCAGCAGCCAAGTAGCGGGAGCCTACAATGAGCAGTTCTTC. It yields the protein CASSQVAGAYNEQFF.

The chain uses TRBV29-1 and TRBJ2-3, with D perhaps TRBD2 (6 bases). Germline V gene sequence: CDR1 SQVTM, CDR2 ANQGSEA. The V gene lost 0 bases and the J gene lost 3 bases, with 16 bases spanning the gap. CDR3 size: 16 residues. The DNA of the CDR3 is TGCAGCGTTGAAGATTGGGGCGGGAAAGGTACAGATACGCAGTATTTT. It codes for CSVEDWGGKGTDTQYF.

This chain connects TRBV10-3 to TRBJ1-2; D is uncertain. This CDR3 contains 14 residues. In germline, CDR1 is ENHRY, CDR2 SYGVKD. V lost 2 bases to trimming and J lost 4 bases, with 11 bases between them. This CDR3 reads CAISERSAPYGYTF. For the CDR3, the DNA is TGTGCCATCAGTGAGAGATCGGCTCCCTATGGCTACACCTTC.

This rearrangement joins TRBV18 to TRBJ2-1; D remains ambiguous. Germline V gives CDR1 KGHSH, CDR2 LQKENI. V lost 6 bases to trimming and J lost 2 bases, with 14 bases between them. CDR3 length: 15 amino acids. The CDR3 loop reads CASSPRSPPYNEQFF. The CDR3 DNA sequence: TGTGCCAGCTCCCCGAGAAGTCCACCCTACAATGAGCAGTTCTTC.